This T cell receptor beta chain was found in a study of T cells in Graves' hyperthyroidism and ophthalmopathy. Study observations and caveats: Within blood appeared most thyroid clonotypes that had expanded above 0.001. Onset of ophthalmopathy came a median roughly 6.4 months after the model predicted it.

V trimming: 3 bases; J trimming: 5 bases; junction bases outside the gene matches: 8. Germline V gene lookup returns CDR1 LNHNV and CDR2 YYDKDF (reference sequence). The CDR3 has 16 residues. Worth noting for this clonotype: Its target is not known.

Clinical symptoms, serum thyroxine and TRAb, thyroid ultrasound and orbital computed tomography were used for the diagnoses. RNA transcripts yielded amplified TCR beta CDR3 regions. Researchers ran a first-round RT-PCR on the TCR CDR3 using the HTBI primer set. TCRdb called the multiplex PCR reads again in MiXCR, with one record for every CDR3 protein. The sample records 45,000 to 55,000 distinct CDR3 sequences, roughly 50% being singletons. This chain links TRBV15 with TRBJ2-2, with TRBD1 matching over 8 bases. This receptor was obtained from a man aged 18 to 29 with Graves' hyperthyroidism. Sequencing was performed on peripheral blood or thyroid tissue (not recorded which). CDR3 nucleotide sequence: TGTGCCACCAGCAGGCCGGGACAGGCCGTAACCGGGGAGCTGTTTTTT. It specifies CATSRPGQAVTGELFF.